These 25 T cell receptor beta chains share one sample of origin, sequenced in a study of shared clonotypes between healthy human individuals. Generated by immunoSEQ multiplex PCR, the TCRdb table keeps only in-frame clones and is missing some. Counted here are roughly 2,500,000 clones, approximately 93% occurring once; the ten biggest clones make up 0.36%. Sequencing was carried out using naive CD4+ T cells from PBMCs. As to subset: CD45RA+ positively selected. Source of these receptors: a man between 18 and 29 years old in good health. Some clones in this sample may be carry-over from other donors' samples.

J is TRBJ2-1 and V is TRBV7-2; D may be TRBD1 (5 bases). The length of the CDR3 is 13 residues. Germline V gives CDR1 SGHTA, CDR2 FQGNSA. Trimming shortened V by 11 bases and J by 0 bases, and 11 bases separated the two germline ends. CDR3 coding DNA: TGTGCCGGGGCCTTAAGCTCCTACAATGAGCAGTTCTTC. Protein: CAGALSSYNEQFF.

Only one count was recorded for this clone. The CDR3 loop is CASSASSARGRSYSYEQYF. The CDR3 DNA is TGTGCCAGCAGCGCGTCATCGGCGCGGGGGAGGTCTTACTCCTACGAGCAGTACTTC. The rearrangement joins TRBV11-2 to TRBJ2-7; TRBD2 matches 7 bases. The germline gives CDR1 SGHAT, CDR2 FQNNGV. V gave up 5 bases and J gave up 0 bases; unmatched junction bases: 19. CDR3 size: 19 residues.

As regards this clone: At one end, the junction sequence differs from germline, possibly due to a read error. The V and J genes are TRBV28 and TRBJ1-5; no firm D call. The length of the CDR3 is 15 residues. Germline V gene lookup returns CDR1 MDHEN and CDR2 SYDVKM. DNA for the CDR3: TGTGCCAGCAGTTTGGGCACTATTAGCTATCAGCCCCAGCATTTT. Its translation: CASSLGTISYQPQHF.

The gene calls are TRBV9 and TRBJ2-5; D uncertain. The length of the CDR3 is 13 residues. V was shortened by 4 bases and J by 3 bases, with 10 bases between the two germline ends. CDR1 and CDR2 from the germline V gene are SGDLS and YYNGEE. This chain's CDR3 is CASSPNIKETQYF. The CDR3 DNA sequence: TGTGCCAGCAGCCCTAATATAAAAGAGACCCAGTACTTC.

The V call is TRBV6-1, the J call TRBJ1-2, with TRBD1 identical over 8 bases. The CDR3 contains 15 residues. The germline V gene encodes CDR1 MNHNS and CDR2 SASEGT. V shed 6 bases, J shed 4 bases, and the junction held 10 bases outside the gene matches. CDR3 amino acids: CASSRGTGPFYGYTF. CDR3 in DNA: TGTGCCAGCAGCAGGGGGACAGGACCCTTCTATGGCTACACCTTC.

The genes are TRBV7-2 and TRBJ2-5; tentative D call: TRBD1 (7 bases). The CDR3 contains 16 residues. Trimming removed 4 bases at V and 3 bases at J, with 18 bases between. Germline CDR1 is SGHTA and CDR2 is FQGNSA. In DNA, the CDR3 is TGTGCCAGCAGCTCCGCGGGACAGCCTCTTAAAGAGACCCAGTACTTC. Its translation: CASSSAGQPLKETQYF. The variable domain in full, with the rest retrieved from reference TRBV7-2 and TRBJ2-5, is GAGVSQSPSNKVTEKGKDVELRCDPISGHTALYWYRQSLGQGLEFLIYFQGNSAPDKSGLPSDRFSAERTGGSVSTLTIQRTQQEDSAVYLCASSSAGQPLKETQYFGPGTRLLVL.

The chain combines TRBV29-1 with TRBJ2-5; D assignment may be TRBD1 or TRBD2 (5 bases each). CDR3 length equals 12 residues. The germline V gene encodes CDR1 SQVTM and CDR2 ANQGSEA. V gave up 6 bases and J gave up 5 bases, with 13 bases separating them. Written as DNA, the CDR3 is TGCAGCGTAACCGGGGCCGTGGAGACCCAGTACTTC. This encodes CSVTGAVETQYF.

The V gene is TRBV6-5, the J gene TRBJ2-1, with 15 bases fitting TRBD2. Germline CDR1 and CDR2: MNHEY and SVGAGI. The V and J ends lost 4 bases and 2 bases, in that order; junction bases with no gene match: 0. The CDR3 runs 16 residues. CDR3 protein: CASSWTSGRAYNEQFF. The CDR3 region has the DNA TGTGCCAGCAGTTGGACTAGCGGGAGGGCCTACAATGAGCAGTTCTTC.

A few counts support this clone. The chain uses TRBV2 and TRBJ1-6; D unresolved. Germline CDR1 SNHLY, CDR2 FYNNEI. V was pared by 3 bases and J by 4 bases, with 4 bases between. The CDR3 sequence is 13 residues long. CDR3 DNA: TGTGCCAGCAGTGAGGGGTATAATTCACCCCTCCACTTT. Encoded protein: CASSEGYNSPLHF.

This sequence joins TRBV19 and TRBJ1-5; no firm D call. Germline V gives CDR1 LNHDA, CDR2 SQIVND (reference sequence). The CDR3 covers 14 residues. V was clipped by 1 base and J by 4 bases, with 8 bases between them. Written as DNA, the CDR3 is TGTGCCAGTAGTATAGCGACCGGGAATCAGCCCCAGCATTTT. Translating gives CASSIATGNQPQHF.

The DNA for the CDR3 is TGTGCCAGCAGTTGGGGGTCCCGGACGGGACGTAGGAACACTGAAGCTTTCTTT. Amino acids: CASSWGSRTGRRNTEAFF. The chain carries TRBV27 and TRBJ1-1, with D perhaps TRBD1 (5 bases). The CDR3 runs 18 residues. Germline CDR1 reads MNHEY; CDR2 reads SMNVEV (reference sequence). The V gene lost 4 bases and the J gene lost 1 base, with 22 bases spanning the gap.

With regard to this clone: This sample also contains other DNA sequences that code for the same CDR3. The V gene is TRBV5-1, the J gene TRBJ2-5, with TRBD2 matching 15 bases. Per germline, CDR1 SGHRS and CDR2 YFSETQ. Trimming took 4 bases from V and 2 from J; bases not matched to a gene: 3. The CDR3 runs to 16 residues. CDR3 loop: CASSPGLAGGQETQYF. CDR3 in DNA: TGCGCCAGCAGCCCAGGACTAGCGGGAGGGCAAGAGACCCAGTACTTC.

The V and J genes are TRBV5-6 and TRBJ2-1; 10 nucleotides agree with TRBD2. Germline V lookup: CDR1 SGHDT, CDR2 YYEEEE. This CDR3 is 16 amino acids long. J was trimmed by 0 bases and V by 3 bases; bases with no gene match: 3. The CDR3 protein is CASSSGLAYSYNEQFF. The CDR3 region has the DNA TGTGCCAGCAGCTCGGGACTAGCGTACTCCTACAATGAGCAGTTCTTC.

This chain joins TRBV5-1 and TRBJ1-4; possible D gene TRBD1, 5 bases. The CDR3 is 15 amino acids. Germline lookup yields CDR1 SGHRS and CDR2 YFSETQ. V was cut by 4 bases and J by 5 bases, with 15 bases left in between. The DNA for the CDR3 is TGCGCCAGCAGCCTACTAGGGGACCGGAATGAAAAACTGTTTTTT. It codes for CASSLLGDRNEKLFF.

The chain is built from TRBV18 and TRBJ1-2; a weak D match, TRBD1 (5 bases). This CDR3 has 17 amino acids. Trimming stripped 2 bases from V and 8 bases from J, with 24 bases between. CDR1 is KGHSH and CDR2 is LQKENI in the germline V gene. The CDR3 region is CASSPSGAASLSVGYTF. In DNA form, the CDR3 reads TGTGCCAGCTCACCAAGCGGGGCTGCGTCACTGAGTGTAGGCTACACCTTC.

V and J are TRBV4-3 and TRBJ1-2; TRBD1 aligns across 7 bases. V shed 0 bases, J shed 4 bases, and the junction held 8 bases outside the gene matches. The CDR3 is made up of 16 amino acids. Per the germline V gene, CDR1 is LGHNA and CDR2 is YSLEER. CDR3 bases: TGCGCCAGCAGCCAAGATGTACAGGGGAGTAGCTATGGCTACACCTTC. Protein sequence: CASSQDVQGSSYGYTF.

The chain uses TRBV28 and TRBJ2-7; 8 bases align to TRBD1. J lost 3 bases, V lost 5 bases, and 12 bases had no gene match. CDR3 size: 16 residues. Germline loops: CDR1 MDHEN, CDR2 SYDVKM. CDR3 bases: TGTGCCAGCAGTCCGGGGACAGGCCAACGGTTCTACGAGCAGTACTTC. Residues: CASSPGTGQRFYEQYF.

The chain carries TRBV4-2 and TRBJ2-3; D may be TRBD2 (5 bases). The CDR3 is 20 residues long. Trimming shortened V by 3 bases and J by 2 bases, and 27 bases separated the two germline ends. Germline V gene data show CDR1 as LGHNA and CDR2 as YNFKEQ. The CDR3 sequence: CASSQRTRVSLAFSTDTQYF. CDR3 DNA sequence: TGTGCCAGCAGCCAGAGGACCCGCGTCTCTTTAGCGTTCTCCACAGATACGCAGTATTTT.

The chain uses TRBV15 and TRBJ2-2, with D hard to call. Germline CDR1 reads LNHNV; CDR2 reads YYDKDF (reference sequence). The CDR3 covers 14 residues. The germline V and J ends were trimmed by 0 bases and 6 bases, with 8 bases remaining between them. The CDR3 region is CATSRDLDAGELFF. For the CDR3, the DNA is TGTGCCACCAGCAGAGATTTGGATGCCGGGGAGCTGTTTTTT.

CDR3 in DNA: TGTGCCAGCTCACTACCCAGTGAGCAGTTCTTC. Its translation: CASSLPSEQFF. This chain joins TRBV18 and TRBJ2-1; unclear D gene. Germline lookup yields CDR1 KGHSH and CDR2 LQKENI. V shed 4 bases and J shed 9 bases, with 7 bases lying between them. This CDR3 has 11 amino acids.

Concerning this clone itself: This specimen includes other DNA sequences encoding the same CDR3. The J gene is TRBJ2-7, the V gene TRBV5-1; tentative D call: TRBD2 (5 bases). Trimming removed 0 bases at V and 2 bases at J, with 9 bases between. The CDR3 extends over 14 amino acids. Germline CDR1 and CDR2: SGHRS and YFSETQ. In DNA form, the CDR3 reads TGCGCCAGCAGCTTGGATCGGGGAGCCTACGAGCAGTACTTC. Protein product: CASSLDRGAYEQYF.

The chain is built from TRBV18 and TRBJ2-5; D is unclear. The CDR3 runs to 17 residues. CDR1 is KGHSH and CDR2 is LQKENI in the germline V gene. V was pared by 3 bases and J by 2 bases, with 19 bases between. CDR3 sequence reads: CASSPILSLPGQETQYF. CDR3 DNA sequence: TGTGCCAGCTCACCGATACTGTCTCTTCCCGGGCAAGAGACCCAGTACTTC.

V and J are TRBV28 and TRBJ1-5, with D uncertain. Germline V gene sequence: CDR1 MDHEN, CDR2 SYDVKM. The CDR3 consists of 13 residues. V was clipped by 11 bases and J by 0 bases, with 11 bases between them. The CDR3 DNA follows: TGTGCCCGAGGCCGGGCTAGCAATCAGCCCCAGCATTTT. Translation gives CARGRASNQPQHF. Drawing the rest from reference TRBV28 and TRBJ1-5, the complete variable domain is DVKVTQSSRYLVKRTGEKVFLECVQDMDHENMFWYRQDPGLGLRLIYFSYDVKMKEKGDIPEGYSVSREKKERFSLILESASTNQTSMYLCARGRASNQPQHFGDGTRLSIL.

As to this clone: The same CDR3 also results from other DNA sequences found in this sample. V usage is TRBV28 and J usage is TRBJ1-1; unclear D gene. There are 13 residues in the CDR3. Germline CDR1 reads MDHEN; CDR2 reads SYDVKM. The V end lost 6 bases, the J end lost 0 bases, and 8 bases lay between the germline ends. CDR3 loop: CASRVSMNTEAFF. CDR3 nucleotides: TGTGCCAGCAGAGTATCCATGAACACTGAAGCTTTCTTT.

The chain links TRBV28 to TRBJ2-3, with 9 bases that match TRBD1. Germline values: CDR1 MDHEN, CDR2 SYDVKM. The CDR3 runs to 16 residues. Germline trimming cut 7 bases from V and 1 base from J; bases unmatched to any gene: 9. This CDR3 is CASTASWDRGTDTQYF. CDR3 coding DNA: TGTGCCAGCACCGCCTCCTGGGACAGGGGCACAGATACGCAGTATTTT.